This entry lists 22 T cell receptor beta chains sequenced from one sample in a study of cytomegalovirus exposure and HLA in healthy donors. Primers for the PCR totalled 60 Vbeta and 13 Jbeta. Data came from immunoSEQ multiplex PCR; TCRdb stores just in-frame clones and leaves some out. Of roughly 130,000 clones detected, about three quarters appear once; the ten largest clones hold around 0.92%. The sequenced material came from PBMCs. Every receptor here comes from a human donor in good health.

V usage is TRBV5-1 and J usage is TRBJ2-6; a weak D match, TRBD1 (6 bases). Deletions cut 1 base from V and 1 base from J, with 18 bases between. The CDR3 has 19 residues. CDR1 SGHRS and CDR2 YFSETQ come from the germline V gene. As DNA, the CDR3 is TGCGCCAGCAGCTTGTCAGGGTCAGGGGAAGGTTCTGGGGCCAACGTCCTGACTTTC. It specifies CASSLSGSGEGSGANVLTF.

The rearrangement links TRBV27 to TRBJ1-6; D ambiguous. V shed 2 bases and J shed 0 bases, with 8 bases lying between them. The germline gives CDR1 MNHEY, CDR2 SMNVEV (reference sequence). This CDR3 comprises 16 residues. The chain's CDR3 is CASSLDRSSYNSPLHF. The CDR3 DNA follows: TGTGCCAGCAGTTTAGATAGGAGCTCCTATAATTCACCCCTCCACTTT.

The chain joins TRBV23-1 to TRBJ1-4; possible D gene TRBD1, 5 bases. TRBV23-1 counts as an open reading frame of uncertain function. V lost 8 bases to trimming and J lost 8 bases, with 21 bases between them. The CDR3 has 15 residues. CDR3 nucleotides: TGCGCCAGCTCTGGGGCTAGGGAATTGAGGGAAAAACTGTTTTTT. Translation gives CASSGARELREKLFF.

This chain links TRBV27 with TRBJ2-7; 7 positions agree with TRBD2. Germline CDR1 reads MNHEY; CDR2 reads SMNVEV (reference sequence). V dropped 1 base and J dropped 3; count of bases not matched to a gene: 3. This CDR3 region has 14 residues. This CDR3 is CASSLWGGDYEQYF. The CDR3 DNA is TGTGCCAGCAGTTTATGGGGGGGAGACTACGAGCAGTACTTC.

V is TRBV7-2 and J is TRBJ2-3; no reliable D call. Germline V gives CDR1 SGHTA, CDR2 FQGNSA. The V end lost 5 bases, the J end lost 2 bases, and 20 bases lay between the germline ends. This CDR3 is 17 amino acids long. The CDR3 loop reads CASSPRSSAKTTDTQYF. DNA of the CDR3: TGTGCCAGCAGCCCGAGATCTAGTGCGAAAACCACAGATACGCAGTATTTT.

The rearrangement uses TRBV9 and TRBJ2-7, with 8 bases identical to TRBD1. Germline V lookup: CDR1 SGDLS, CDR2 YYNGEE. Trimming took 3 bases from V and 0 from J; bases not matched to a gene: 5. The CDR3 is made up of 15 amino acids. The CDR3 is CASSGGQDISYEQYF. CDR3 bases: TGTGCCAGCAGCGGGGGACAGGACATCTCCTACGAGCAGTACTTC.

This clone was observed once. The DNA of the CDR3 is TGTGCCAGTAGTCGAGTTCAGGGCACAGATACGCAGTATTTT. This gives the protein CASSRVQGTDTQYF. The rearrangement links TRBV19 to TRBJ2-3; the D is unclear. Trimming removed 5 bases from V and 1 base from J, with 10 bases in between. The CDR3 spans 14 residues. Germline CDR1 is LNHDA and CDR2 is SQIVND (reference sequence).

V is TRBV7-8 and J is TRBJ1-2; 8 bases agree with TRBD1. CDR3 length: 13 amino acids. Germline lookup yields CDR1 SGHVS and CDR2 FQNEAQ. Trimming cost V 4 bases and J 8 bases; bases outside gene matches: 6. The CDR3 loop reads CASSSDRDGGYTF. For the CDR3, the DNA is TGTGCCAGCAGCTCGGACAGGGACGGCGGCTACACCTTC.

The chain joins TRBV12-5 to TRBJ2-5; 7 nucleotides line up with TRBD1. TRBJ2-7 explains the end of the DNA better; the J call may be wrong. Germline CDR1 is LGHNT and CDR2 is FRNRAP. CDR3 length equals 15 residues. The CDR3, as DNA: TGTGCTAGTGGTAGCCGACAGGGTTACTCCTACGAGCAGTACTTC. This gives the protein CASGSRQGYSYEQYF.

The chain is built from TRBV10-3 and TRBJ1-2, with D possibly being TRBD1 (6 bases). The CDR3 is 13 amino acids. CDR1 and CDR2 (germline): ENHRY, SYGVKD. V shed 6 bases and J shed 9 bases, with 17 bases lying between them. The CDR3 reads CAIRDRQDRRYTF. DNA of the CDR3: TGTGCCATCAGAGACCGACAGGATAGGCGCTACACCTTC.

This clone was detected only a few times. This chain joins TRBV27 and TRBJ2-7; no reliable D call. V was trimmed by 5 bases and J by 2 bases, leaving 13 bases between them. There are 14 residues in the CDR3. CDR1 and CDR2 from the germline V gene are MNHEY and SMNVEV (reference sequence). CDR3 loop: CASSPRPHPYEQYF. The CDR3 coding sequence is TGTGCCAGCAGTCCCAGGCCGCACCCCTACGAGCAGTACTTC.

This clone appeared a few times. This chain links TRBV4-1 with TRBJ1-1; 9 bases match TRBD1. The CDR3 consists of 15 residues. In germline, CDR1 is MGHRA, CDR2 YSYEKL. J was trimmed by 0 bases and V by 4 bases; bases with no gene match: 3. The CDR3 nucleotides read TGCGCCAGCAGCCCCCGACAGGGGGTGAACACTGAAGCTTTCTTT. Amino acids: CASSPRQGVNTEAFF.

In nucleotides, the CDR3 is TGTGCCACCAGCAGAGCAGATTATCTGAACACTGAAGCTTTCTTT. Protein sequence: CATSRADYLNTEAFF. The gene calls are TRBV15 and TRBJ1-1; D is unclear. CDR3 size: 15 residues. The V end lost 1 base, the J end lost 0 bases, and 9 bases lay between the germline ends. CDR1 is LNHNV, CDR2 YYDKDF, per germline (reference sequence).

The chain recombines TRBV19 with TRBJ1-5; TRBD1 aligns across 9 bases. The CDR3 is 15 amino acids. Germline trimming cut 4 bases from V and 3 bases from J; bases unmatched to any gene: 4. Germline V gene sequence: CDR1 LNHDA, CDR2 SQIVND (reference sequence). CDR3 nucleotide sequence: TGTGCCAGTAGTAATTGGGACAGGGCCAATCAGCCCCAGCATTTT. Translation: CASSNWDRANQPQHF.

This sequence joins TRBV7-3 and TRBJ1-1; D is undetermined. The V end was cut by 0 bases, the J end by 4 bases, with 15 bases between. There are 16 residues in the CDR3. Germline V gene data show CDR1 as SGHTA and CDR2 as FQGTGA. In DNA, the CDR3 is TGTGCCAGCAGCTTAACGGCTGCTTTCCGTACCACTGAAGCTTTCTTT. This sequence encodes CASSLTAAFRTTEAFF.

The sample holds one count of this clone. The genes are TRBV7-9 and TRBJ2-5; a possible D gene is TRBD1 (5 bases). Per the germline V gene, CDR1 is SEHNR and CDR2 is FQNEAQ (reference sequence). This CDR3 has 13 amino acids. V was shortened by 10 bases and J by 5 bases, with 17 bases between the two germline ends. The CDR3 sequence is CATTQGAGETQYF. DNA of the CDR3: TGTGCCACCACCCAGGGTGCCGGGGAGACCCAGTACTTC.

V usage is TRBV27 and J usage is TRBJ1-5; D is unresolved. Germline assignment: CDR1 MNHEY and CDR2 SMNVEV (reference sequence). Trimming took 2 bases from V and 2 from J, leaving 7 bases between them. The CDR3 is 14 amino acids. The CDR3 protein is CASSLGSGNQPQHF. The CDR3 DNA follows: TGTGCCAGCAGTTTAGGCTCCGGCAATCAGCCCCAGCATTTT.

This chain links TRBV21-1 with TRBJ1-4. TRBV21-1 is a listed pseudogene. This CDR3 has 14 amino acids. The chain's CDR3 is CARTIRDGGEKLFF. The CDR3, as DNA: TGTGCGCGAACAATACGGGATGGCGGTGAAAAACTGTTTTTT.

This clone was found once. The CDR3 sequence: CASRGWTGNGYTF. The CDR3 DNA follows: TGTGCCAGCAGGGGCTGGACAGGGAATGGCTACACCTTC. The chain couples TRBV28 to TRBJ1-2; TRBD1 matches 8 bases. Trimming removed 6 bases from V and 6 bases from J; junction bases left unmatched: 6. Germline values: CDR1 MDHEN, CDR2 SYDVKM. The length of the CDR3 is 13 residues.

The CDR3 spells CASRDRGHTEAFF. For the CDR3, the DNA is TGTGCCAGTAGAGACAGGGGACACACTGAAGCTTTCTTT. This chain uses TRBV19 with TRBJ1-1; TRBD1 agrees at 8 bases. CDR1 is LNHDA and CDR2 is SQIVND in the germline V gene (reference sequence). V was clipped by 6 bases and J by 3 bases; unmatched bases: 3. The CDR3 spans 13 residues. Using reference TRBV19 and TRBJ1-1 for the parts outside the CDR3, the full variable domain is DGGITQSPKYLFRKEGQNVTLSCEQNLNHDAMYWYRQDPGQGLRLIYYSQIVNDFQKGDIAEGYSVSREKKESFPLTVTSAQKNPTAFYLCASRDRGHTEAFFGQGTRLTVV.

The chain joins TRBV4-2 to TRBJ1-4; 10 positions match TRBD1. The CDR3 sequence is 15 residues long. The germline gives CDR1 LGHNA, CDR2 YNFKEQ. J gave up 7 bases and V 0 bases, and 2 bases lay outside the gene matches. DNA of the CDR3: TGTGCCAGCAGCCAAGAAGGGGACAGGGGTGAAAAACTGTTTTTT. Protein: CASSQEGDRGEKLFF.

J is TRBJ2-5 and V is TRBV4-1, with 7 bases lining up with TRBD1. The junction had 8 bases not matched to a gene; V was cut back by 2 bases and J by 5 bases. Per germline, CDR1 MGHRA and CDR2 YSYEKL. The CDR3 is 15 residues long. CDR3 protein: CASSQLQGSEETQYF. The CDR3 DNA follows: TGCGCCAGCAGCCAACTACAGGGGTCGGAGGAGACCCAGTACTTC.